Presented here are 5 T cell receptor beta chains from one specimen sequenced in a study of T-cell memory formation after mild COVID-19. TCRdb reprocessed the 5' RACE reads via MiXCR and lists one record per CDR3 protein. The table has approximately 560,000 distinct CDR3 sequences, 15% to 20% seen once. The sample taken for sequencing was PBMCs or a T cell subset sorted from them (not recorded which). These TCRs come from an adult woman who had mild COVID-19 (a few samples of this study predate the infection). Cell type and time point are not known.

The chain combines TRBV6-5 with TRBJ1-4; D remains ambiguous. V was clipped by 6 bases and J by 0 bases, with 8 bases between them. This CDR3 spans 14 amino acids. CDR1 is MNHEY, CDR2 SVGAGI, per germline. CDR3 loop: CASRFSATNEKLFF. The DNA of the CDR3 is TGTGCCAGCAGGTTTTCTGCAACTAATGAAAAACTGTTTTTT.

This clonotype turned up a few times. The chain combines TRBV27 with TRBJ2-1; 10 bases are a match to TRBD2. V lost 7 bases and J lost 9; bases outside the gene matches: 12. Germline loops: CDR1 MNHEY, CDR2 SMNVEV (reference sequence). CDR3 length: 15 amino acids. DNA of the CDR3: TGTGCCAGCACCTCCCTAGCGGGAGCCCACGTTGAGCAGTTCTTC. Protein product: CASTSLAGAHVEQFF.

This clonotype was detected many times. J is TRBJ2-1 and V is TRBV7-2, with 11 bases identical to TRBD2. This CDR3 contains 16 residues. CDR1 SGHTA and CDR2 FQGNSA come from the germline V gene. J was trimmed by 8 bases and V by 6 bases; bases with no gene match: 12. The CDR3, as DNA: TGTGCCAGCAGGTTCGCGATAGCGGGAGGGTTGGATGAGCAGTTCTTC. It translates to CASRFAIAGGLDEQFF. Using reference TRBV7-2 and TRBJ2-1 for the parts outside the CDR3, the full variable domain is GAGVSQSPSNKVTEKGKDVELRCDPISGHTALYWYRQSLGQGLEFLIYFQGNSAPDKSGLPSDRFSAERTGGSVSTLTIQRTQQEDSAVYLCASRFAIAGGLDEQFFGPGTRLTVL.

The J gene is TRBJ2-7, the V gene TRBV5-1, with 7 bases matching TRBD2. V trimming: 0 bases; J trimming: 5 bases; junction bases outside the gene matches: 8. From germline, CDR1 is SGHRS and CDR2 YFSETQ. The CDR3 contains 15 residues. In DNA, the CDR3 is TGCGCCAGCAGCTTGGCCTGGATAGCGGGCGACGAGCAGTACTTC. The encoded protein is CASSLAWIAGDEQYF.

The chain employs TRBV7-8 and TRBJ1-1; D ambiguous. Trimming removed 5 bases from V and 4 bases from J, with 20 bases in between. This CDR3 has 16 residues. Germline V CDR1 and CDR2: SGHVS, FQNEAQ. CDR3 nucleotides: TGTGCCAGCAGCCTATTATTCCCCGGAGCCAGCACTGAAGCTTTCTTT. It yields the protein CASSLLFPGASTEAFF.